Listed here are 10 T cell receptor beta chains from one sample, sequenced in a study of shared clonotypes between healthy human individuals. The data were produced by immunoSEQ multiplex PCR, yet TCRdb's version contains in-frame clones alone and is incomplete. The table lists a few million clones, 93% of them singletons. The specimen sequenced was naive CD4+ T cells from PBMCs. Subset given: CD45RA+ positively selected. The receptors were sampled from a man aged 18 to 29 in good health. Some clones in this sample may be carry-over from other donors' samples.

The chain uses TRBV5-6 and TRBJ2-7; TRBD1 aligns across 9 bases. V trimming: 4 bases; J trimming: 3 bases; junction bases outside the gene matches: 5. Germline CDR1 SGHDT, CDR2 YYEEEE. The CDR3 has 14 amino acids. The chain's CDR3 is CASSRDRGYYEQYF. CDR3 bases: TGTGCCAGCAGCCGCGACAGGGGGTACTACGAGCAGTACTTC.

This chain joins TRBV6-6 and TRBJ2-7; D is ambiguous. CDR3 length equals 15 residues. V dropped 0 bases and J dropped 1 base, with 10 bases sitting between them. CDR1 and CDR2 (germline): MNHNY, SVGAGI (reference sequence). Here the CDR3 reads CASSYSWQASYEQYF. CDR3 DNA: TGTGCCAGCAGTTACTCGTGGCAGGCTTCCTACGAGCAGTACTTC.

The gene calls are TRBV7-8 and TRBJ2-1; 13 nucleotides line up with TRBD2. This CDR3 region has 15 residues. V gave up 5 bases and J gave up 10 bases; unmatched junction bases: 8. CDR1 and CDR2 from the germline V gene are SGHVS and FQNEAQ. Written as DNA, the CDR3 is TGTGCCAGCAGCCCCAGACTAGCGGGAGGCCTAGAGCAGTTCTTC. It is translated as CASSPRLAGGLEQFF.

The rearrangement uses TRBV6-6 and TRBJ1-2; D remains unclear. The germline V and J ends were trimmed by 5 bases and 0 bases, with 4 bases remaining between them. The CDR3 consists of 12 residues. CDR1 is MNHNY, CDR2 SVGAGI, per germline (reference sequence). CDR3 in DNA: TGTGCCAGCAGTACAACTAACTATGGCTACACCTTC. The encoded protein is CASSTTNYGYTF.

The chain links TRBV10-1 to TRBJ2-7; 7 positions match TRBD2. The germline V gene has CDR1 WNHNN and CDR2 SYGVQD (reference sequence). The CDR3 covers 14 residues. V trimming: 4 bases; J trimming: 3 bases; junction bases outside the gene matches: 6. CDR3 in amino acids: CASSVEPSGYEQYF. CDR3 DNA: TGCGCCAGCAGTGTAGAGCCTAGCGGCTACGAGCAGTACTTC.

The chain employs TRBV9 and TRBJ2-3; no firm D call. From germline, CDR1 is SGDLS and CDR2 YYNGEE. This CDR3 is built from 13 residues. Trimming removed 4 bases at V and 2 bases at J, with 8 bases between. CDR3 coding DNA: TGTGCCAGCAGCTTAGGCCCCACAGATACGCAGTATTTT. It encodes CASSLGPTDTQYF.

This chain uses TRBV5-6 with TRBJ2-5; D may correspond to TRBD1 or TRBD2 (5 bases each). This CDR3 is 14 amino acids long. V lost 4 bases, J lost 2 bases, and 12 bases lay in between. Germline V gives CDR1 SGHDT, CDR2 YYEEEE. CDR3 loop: CASSQVWGQETQYF. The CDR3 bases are TGTGCCAGCAGCCAAGTCTGGGGGCAAGAGACCCAGTACTTC.

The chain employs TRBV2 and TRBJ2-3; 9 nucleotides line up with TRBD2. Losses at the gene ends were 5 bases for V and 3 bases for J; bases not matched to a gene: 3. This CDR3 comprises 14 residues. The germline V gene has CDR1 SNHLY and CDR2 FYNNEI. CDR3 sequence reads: CASSSTSGTDTQYF. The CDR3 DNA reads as TGTGCCAGCAGTTCGACTAGCGGTACAGATACGCAGTATTTT.

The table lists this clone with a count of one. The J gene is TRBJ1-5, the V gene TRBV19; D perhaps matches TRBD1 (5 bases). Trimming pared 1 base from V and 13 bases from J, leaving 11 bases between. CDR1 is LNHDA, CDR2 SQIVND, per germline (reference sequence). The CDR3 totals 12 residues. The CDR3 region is CASSIVAGGQHF. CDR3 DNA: TGTGCCAGTAGTATAGTCGCCGGGGGACAGCATTTT. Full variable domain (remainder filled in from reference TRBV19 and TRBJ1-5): DGGITQSPKYLFRKEGQNVTLSCEQNLNHDAMYWYRQDPGQGLRLIYYSQIVNDFQKGDIAEGYSVSREKKESFPLTVTSAQKNPTAFYLCASSIVAGGQHFGDGTRLSIL.

The DNA of the CDR3 is TGTGCCATCAGTTCGGGACTAGCGCTCCAAGAGACCCAGTACTTC. Translated, it gives CAISSGLALQETQYF. The rearrangement joins TRBV10-3 to TRBJ2-5; 10 bases are shared with TRBD2. Germline-derived CDR1 and CDR2 are ENHRY and SYGVKD. Losses at the gene ends were 5 bases for V and 1 base for J; bases not matched to a gene: 4. This CDR3 comprises 15 residues.